These T cell receptor beta chains were read from a single sample in a study of CD8 T cells in ankylosing spondylitis. TCRdb passed the 5' RACE reads through MiXCR, listing each CDR3 protein once. This table has approximately 130,000 distinct CDR3 sequences, about an eighth appearing once. Sequenced material: blood, either unsorted or a sorted T cell fraction (not recorded which). The source is a female donor with ankylosing spondylitis or in good health (not recorded which). The CDR3 runs from the conserved cysteine through the conserved F or W. A D gene is named only where the DNA matches it firmly. Size tells how often a clone was seen (once, few, many) or the class of an expanded clone, and some rows leave it out.

v_call	d_call	clone_size	j_call	cdr3_aa	cdr3_nt
TRBV7-9	.	many	TRBJ1-1	CASSYTGHPNTEAFF	TGTGCCAGCAGCTACACAGGACACCCGAACACTGAAGCTTTCTTT
TRBV12-3/TRBV12-4	.	many	TRBJ2-3	CASSLGLRSTDTQYF	TGTGCCAGCAGTTTAGGTCTCCGTTCCACAGATACGCAGTATTTT
TRBV3-1	.	many	TRBJ2-3	CASSQDWFRDTQYF	TGTGCCAGCAGCCAAGATTGGTTCCGAGATACGCAGTATTTT
TRBV6-1	.	.	TRBJ1-1	CASSDRERNTEAFF	TGTGCCAGCAGTGACAGGGAGAGGAACACTGAAGCTTTCTTT
TRBV5-1	TRBD2	many	TRBJ2-3	CASSLELAGGADTQYF	TGCGCCAGCAGCTTGGAACTAGCGGGGGGGGCAGATACGCAGTATTTT
TRBV7-9	.	many	TRBJ1-1	CASSYETEAFF	TGTGCCAGCAGCTACGAGACTGAAGCTTTCTTT
TRBV24-1	TRBD1	.	TRBJ2-1	CATSDLQGAGYNEQFF	TGTGCCACCAGTGACCTACAGGGGGCCGGGTACAATGAGCAGTTCTTC
TRBV5-1	.	many	TRBJ1-1	CASSLDTDHNTEAFF	TGCGCCAGCAGCTTGGATACAGACCATAACACTGAAGCTTTCTTT
TRBV20-1	.	many	TRBJ2-3	CSAPGALRDTQYF	TGCAGTGCCCCGGGTGCCTTGAGGGATACGCAGTATTTT
TRBV28	.	many	TRBJ1-1	CASSSPSRGGTEAFF	TGTGCCAGCAGTTCGCCTAGCAGGGGTGGGACTGAAGCTTTCTTT